The rows below give T cell receptor beta chains drawn from one sample of a study of Tregs in tolerant kidney transplant recipients. The table came from immunoSEQ multiplex PCR; TCRdb's copy has only in-frame clones and leaves some out. The data show some 250,000 clones, roughly 84% seen once. The sequenced sample consisted of CD4+ T cells from blood. These receptors originate from a human donor in good health. Both conserved end residues are part of each CDR3. The D gene is left open where the match is weak. Size is omitted from some rows. Given values are once, few, many or a class for expanded clones.

TRBD2	-	TRBV6-5	TRBJ2-7	CAMGLAGGLNEQYF	TGTGCCATGGGACTAGCGGGAGGGCTTAACGAGCAGTACTTC
-	-	TRBV5-1	TRBJ2-3	CASSLGEVTDTQYF	TGCGCCAGCAGCTTGGGGGAGGTCACAGATACGCAGTATTTT
TRBD2	-	TRBV6-5	TRBJ2-1	CASSPGLLIGEQFF	TGTGCCAGCAGCCCGGGACTACTTATCGGTGAGCAGTTCTTC
-	-	TRBV5-8	TRBJ2-1	CASSSFVAREQFF	TGTGCCAGCAGTTCCTTTGTTGCGCGTGAGCAGTTCTTC
TRBD1	-	TRBV7-9	TRBJ2-5	CASSSGQVGETQYF	TGTGCCAGCAGCTCGGGACAGGTGGGAGAGACCCAGTACTTC
-	-	TRBV6-5	TRBJ2-3	CASSYSRTSTDTQYF	TGTGCCAGCAGTTACTCGCGGACTAGCACAGATACGCAGTATTTT
-	-	TRBV6-1	TRBJ1-4	CASSLQGGEKLFF	TGTGCCAGCAGTCTACAGGGTGGTGAAAAACTGTTTTTT
TRBD1	-	TRBV2	TRBJ1-2	CASSEETGGYGYTF	TGTGCCAGCAGTGAAGAAACAGGGGGATATGGCTACACCTTC
-	-	TRBV11-2	TRBJ1-1	CASSPDWRWAFF	TGTGCCAGCAGCCCCGACTGGCGGTGGGCTTTCTTT
-	once	TRBV15	TRBJ1-4	CATSRQGNEKLFF	TGTGCCACCAGCAGACAGGGGAATGAAAAACTGTTTTTT
TRBD1	-	TRBV7-9	TRBJ2-7	CASSSPGTGIDEQYF	TGTGCCAGCAGCTCCCCCGGGACAGGGATTGATGAGCAGTACTTC
-	-	TRBV5-1	TRBJ2-5	CASSLEPVKTQYF	TGCGCCAGCAGCTTGGAGCCGGTAAAGACCCAGTACTTC
-	-	TRBV6-6	TRBJ1-2	CASSYSSGAGYTF	TGTGCCAGCAGTTACTCGAGTGGGGCTGGCTACACCTTC
-	-	TRBV9	TRBJ2-2	CASSVGGRNTGELFF	TGTGCCAGCAGCGTAGGGGGGAGGAACACCGGGGAGCTGTTTTTT
TRBD2	-	TRBV2	TRBJ2-3	CARRTSGTDTQYF	TGTGCCAGACGGACTAGCGGGACTGATACGCAGTATTTT
-	-	TRBV9	TRBJ1-2	CASSRDGNYGYTF	TGTGCCAGCAGTAGGGACGGAAACTATGGCTACACCTTC
TRBD2	-	TRBV6-6	TRBJ2-1	CASSYSAGGTYNEQFF	TGTGCCAGCAGTTACTCAGCGGGGGGGACCTACAATGAGCAGTTCTTC
TRBD1	-	TRBV5-4	TRBJ1-1	CASIVPGQGPNTEAFF	TGTGCCAGCATCGTCCCGGGACAGGGACCGAACACTGAAGCTTTCTTT
-	few	TRBV5-6	TRBJ1-2	CASSLSGDASGYGYTF	TGTGCCAGCAGCTTGTCAGGGGACGCCTCGGGGTATGGCTACACCTTC
-	once	TRBV15	TRBJ1-2	CATSRDDGSNYGYTF	TGTGCCACCAGCAGAGATGACGGATCAAACTATGGCTACACCTTC
-	-	TRBV4-1	TRBJ1-1	CASSPTWVGESSEAFF	TGCGCCAGCAGCCCGACCTGGGTCGGGGAGTCATCTGAAGCTTTCTTT
TRBD2	-	TRBV5-1	TRBJ2-7	CASKGLAGNSYEQYF	TGCGCCAGCAAGGGACTAGCGGGTAACTCCTACGAGCAATACTTC
TRBD2	-	TRBV10-2	TRBJ2-1	CASREFLAGDNEQFF	TGCGCCAGCAGAGAGTTCCTAGCGGGAGACAATGAGCAGTTCTTC
TRBD1	-	TRBV19	TRBJ2-6	CASSRVSAGGPGANVLTF	TGTGCCAGTAGCCGGGTATCGGCAGGGGGACCTGGGGCCAACGTCCTGACTTTC
-	-	TRBV5-1	TRBJ2-1	CASSLSREEQFF	TGCGCCAGCAGCTTGAGTAGGGAGGAGCAGTTCTTC
TRBD2	-	TRBV7-2	TRBJ2-2	CASNPWREGGTGELFF	TGTGCCAGCAATCCCTGGCGGGAGGGAGGTACCGGGGAGCTGTTTTTT
-	-	TRBV15	TRBJ2-7	CATSRDPPIRRTVRSYEQYF	TGTGCCACCAGCAGAGATCCGCCCATCAGGAGGACGGTCCGGTCCTACGAGCAGTACTTC
-	-	TRBV30	TRBJ1-2	CAWSVIDLRNGYTF	TGTGCCTGGAGTGTAATTGACCTAAGGAATGGCTACACCTTC
TRBD1	-	TRBV2	TRBJ1-5	CASTGTGPGQPQHF	TGTGCCAGCACCGGGACAGGGCCGGGACAGCCCCAGCATTTT
-	few	TRBV6-1	TRBJ1-1	CASSEKGDEAFF	TGTGCCAGCAGTGAAAAGGGTGATGAAGCTTTCTTT
-	-	TRBV29-1	TRBJ1-1	CSVVGGVANTEAFF	TGCAGCGTTGTGGGGGGGGTCGCGAACACTGAAGCTTTCTTT
-	few	TRBV18	TRBJ2-5	CASSPLSSQETQYF	TGTGCCAGCTCACCTTTAAGTAGTCAAGAGACCCAGTACTTC
-	-	TRBV6-4	TRBJ2-4	CASSEGINNIQYF	TGTGCCAGCAGTGAAGGAATCAATAACATTCAGTACTTC
TRBD1	-	TRBV5-1	TRBJ2-7	CASSWTGRQAEQYF	TGCGCCAGCAGCTGGACAGGCCGTCAAGCGGAGCAGTACTTC
-	-	TRBV4-2	TRBJ2-1	CASSRDLQGLSYNEQFF	TGTGCCAGCAGCCGGGACCTACAGGGACTGTCCTACAATGAGCAGTTCTTC
-	-	TRBV30	TRBJ1-6	CAWCRGSSYNSPLHF	TGTGCCTGGTGTCGCGGGAGCTCCTATAATTCACCCCTCCACTTT
TRBD1	once	TRBV5-1	TRBJ1-3	CASSLAGQGAGNTIYF	TGCGCCAGCAGCTTGGCCGGACAGGGGGCTGGAAACACCATATATTTT
-	-	TRBV4-2	TRBJ2-7	CASSRAGGSYEQYF	TGTGCCAGCAGCCGGGCAGGGGGGTCCTACGAGCAGTACTTC
-	-	TRBV10-1	TRBJ2-3	CAPRYRAPSTDTQYF	TGCGCCCCCCGATACAGGGCCCCTAGCACAGATACGCAGTATTTT
-	-	TRBV6-4	TRBJ2-1	CASSEGRGDYNEQFF	TGTGCCAGCAGTGAGGGGAGGGGGGACTACAATGAGCAGTTCTTC
-	-	TRBV29-1	TRBJ1-2	CSVDSYGYTF	TGCAGCGTTGACAGCTATGGCTACACCTTC
TRBD1	-	TRBV9	TRBJ2-1	CASSVVSGGSNEQFF	TGTGCCAGCAGCGTAGTTTCAGGGGGCTCTAATGAGCAGTTCTTC
-	-	TRBV4-2	TRBJ1-4	CASSQWGRGGGAINEKLFF	TGTGCCAGCAGCCAATGGGGCCGGGGAGGCGGGGCCATTAATGAAAAACTGTTTTTT